This note documents a single TCR beta chain sequence. The data were produced by immunoSEQ multiplex PCR, yet TCRdb's version contains in-frame clones alone and is incomplete. The table records a few hundred thousand clones, about 97% of them present only once. Germline-derived CDR1 and CDR2 are MNHEY and SVGAGI. V lost 0 bases and J lost 8, with 16 bases in between. This CDR3 comprises 16 residues. This specimen comes from a study of shared clonotypes between healthy human individuals. The specimen was naive CD4+ T cells sorted from blood. This sample's subset: CD45RA+ positively selected. The sequence was collected from a woman in her 30s in good health. This rearrangement joins TRBV6-5 to TRBJ1-4; D is unresolved. The CDR3 nucleotides are TGTGCCAGCAGTTACTCGGCTAGACAAGGTTACGAAAAACTGTTTTTT. Protein: CASSYSARQGYEKLFF.